The 15 T cell receptor beta chains below all came from one sample that was sequenced in a study of T cell responses to AZD1222 COVID-19 vaccine. TCRdb's table, derived via immunoSEQ multiplex PCR, lists solely in-frame clones and lacks some. The sample has roughly 160,000 clones, 80% to 90% seen once. The sequences come from peripheral blood, collected on day 0 of AZD1222 vaccination. Receptors originate from an adult in good health.

The gene calls are TRBV11-2 and TRBJ2-3; 8 bases are a match to TRBD2. J gave up 0 bases and V 2 bases, and 4 bases lay outside the gene matches. The germline CDR1 and CDR2 sequences are SGHAT and FQNNGV. The CDR3 length is 16 residues. The CDR3 sequence: CASSLPGGISTDTQYF. In nucleotides, the CDR3 is TGTGCCAGCAGCTTACCGGGGGGGATTAGCACAGATACGCAGTATTTT.

The genes are TRBV4-3 and TRBJ2-7, with 8 bases lining up with TRBD1. The ends lost 3 bases at V and 0 bases at J; junction bases unmatched: 10. CDR3 size: 17 residues. CDR1 is LGHNA and CDR2 is YSLEER in the germline V gene. CDR3 protein: CASSQARTGLTSYEQYF. CDR3 coding DNA: TGCGCCAGCAGCCAGGCCCGGACAGGGCTAACCTCCTACGAGCAGTACTTC.

The chain joins TRBV5-1 to TRBJ2-1; D not resolved. The length of the CDR3 is 14 residues. V lost 2 bases, J lost 5 bases, and 11 bases lay in between. In germline, CDR1 is SGHRS, CDR2 YFSETQ. DNA for the CDR3: TGCGCCAGCAGCTTTTACACAGAGGACAATGAGCAGTTCTTC. This translates into CASSFYTEDNEQFF.

This sequence joins TRBV5-1 and TRBJ2-7; TRBD1 matches 9 bases. V trimming: 1 base; J trimming: 6 bases; junction bases outside the gene matches: 5. CDR1 is SGHRS and CDR2 is YFSETQ in the germline V gene. This CDR3 spans 14 amino acids. CDR3 bases: TGCGCCAGCAGCTTGAAGGGACAGGGTGGCGAGCAGTACTTC. Translated: CASSLKGQGGEQYF.

This clone was observed once. V is TRBV19 and J is TRBJ1-1; 8 positions match TRBD1. After removal of 2 bases from V and 4 bases from J, the junction contained 3 bases not matched to a gene. Germline V gene sequence: CDR1 LNHDA, CDR2 SQIVND (reference sequence). The CDR3 is made up of 14 amino acids. CDR3 loop: CASSITTGGTEAFF. DNA for the CDR3: TGTGCCAGTAGTATAACAACAGGGGGCACTGAAGCTTTCTTT.

This clone is a singleton in its sample. This chain joins TRBV27 and TRBJ2-7, with a tentative D call TRBD2 (5 bases). V lost 5 bases and J lost 3, with 14 bases in between. There are 14 residues in the CDR3. Germline V gene sequence: CDR1 MNHEY, CDR2 SMNVEV (reference sequence). CDR3 amino acids: CASSTTRVGYEQYV. In DNA, the CDR3 is TGTGCCAGCAGTACCACTAGGGTTGGCTACGAGCAGTACGTC.

V usage is TRBV4-2 and J usage is TRBJ2-5, with D tentatively TRBD1 or TRBD2 (5 bases each). The CDR3 consists of 14 residues. The germline gives CDR1 LGHNA, CDR2 YNFKEQ. Trimming took off 4 bases at V and 2 bases at J, with 11 bases between the two ends. This chain's CDR3 is CASSPLEGQETQYF. The CDR3, as DNA: TGTGCCAGCAGCCCGCTTGAGGGGCAAGAGACCCAGTACTTC.

This clone came up a few times. The V call is TRBV5-5, the J call TRBJ2-7; D gene uncertain. Looked up from germline, CDR1 is SGHKS and CDR2 is YYEKEE (reference sequence). The CDR3 runs 15 residues. V was clipped by 3 bases and J by 6 bases, with 19 bases between them. The CDR3: CASSSPGILNPEQYF. The CDR3 coding sequence is TGTGCCAGCAGCTCACCCGGCATCTTGAACCCCGAGCAGTACTTC.

The chain's CDR3 is CASSLRGDTEAFF. The CDR3 DNA is TGTGCCAGCAGTCTAAGGGGGGACACTGAAGCTTTCTTT. V is TRBV6-4 and J is TRBJ1-1; TRBD1 is a possible D gene (6 bases). The germline CDR1 and CDR2 sequences are MRHNA and SNTAGT. Trimming stripped 5 bases from V and 3 bases from J, with 10 bases between. CDR3 size: 13 residues.

The chain is built from TRBV3-1 (or the pseudogene TRBV3-2) and TRBJ2-5; tentatively, D is TRBD1 (6 bases). V was clipped by 1 base and J by 9 bases, with 18 bases between them. CDR1 is LGHDT and CDR2 is YNNKEL in the germline V gene (reference sequence). The CDR3 sequence is 15 residues long. CDR3 loop: CASSQGQGLGSSQYF. CDR3 bases: TGTGCCAGCAGCCAAGGCCAGGGGTTGGGCTCGTCCCAGTACTTC.

This clone was detected a few times. V gene TRBV3-1 (or the pseudogene TRBV3-2) combines with J gene TRBJ2-1; 8 positions match TRBD2. The CDR3 extends over 16 amino acids. CDR1 and CDR2 (germline): LGHDT, YNNKEL (reference sequence). V shed 0 bases and J 3 bases; nucleotides not matched to a gene: 4. This chain's CDR3 is CASSQEGGGRYNEQFF. In DNA form, the CDR3 reads TGTGCCAGCAGCCAAGAAGGCGGGGGGCGCTACAATGAGCAGTTCTTC.

The V call is TRBV29-1, the J call TRBJ2-2; 12 positions match TRBD2. Germline V lookup: CDR1 SQVTM, CDR2 ANQGSEA. Unmatched junction bases numbered 7, after V lost 5 bases and J lost 3 bases. CDR3 length: 16 amino acids. The CDR3 coding sequence is TGCAGCGTTTGGACTAGCGGGGAATACTACACCGGGGAGCTGTTTTTT. Its protein is CSVWTSGEYYTGELFF.

The chain combines TRBV9 with TRBJ1-2; no clear D gene. Trimming removed 3 bases at V and 3 bases at J, with 12 bases between. Looked up from germline, CDR1 is SGDLS and CDR2 is YYNGEE. The CDR3 has 14 residues. CDR3 amino acids: CASSEEGFDYGYTF. CDR3 nucleotides: TGTGCCAGCAGCGAGGAGGGTTTTGACTATGGCTACACCTTC.

The V call is TRBV7-2, the J call TRBJ2-5; TRBD2 aligns across 9 bases. The CDR3 spans 16 residues. Germline CDR1 SGHTA, CDR2 FQGNSA. The V gene end was trimmed by 5 bases and the J gene end by 5 bases; junction bases not matched to a gene: 12. CDR3 DNA: TGTGCCAGCAGCCGCGTAGCGGGGGAGGTTCGGGAGACCCAGTACTTC. Translating it yields CASSRVAGEVRETQYF.

The CDR3 protein is CASSIVTGGGGELFF. The CDR3, as DNA: TGTGCCAGTAGTATCGTGACTGGGGGAGGAGGGGAGCTGTTTTTT. This chain joins TRBV19 and TRBJ2-2, with a weak D call TRBD2 (6 bases). V was shortened by 3 bases and J by 8 bases, with 16 bases between the two germline ends. CDR1 and CDR2 from the germline V gene are LNHDA and SQIVND (reference sequence). The CDR3 runs 15 residues.